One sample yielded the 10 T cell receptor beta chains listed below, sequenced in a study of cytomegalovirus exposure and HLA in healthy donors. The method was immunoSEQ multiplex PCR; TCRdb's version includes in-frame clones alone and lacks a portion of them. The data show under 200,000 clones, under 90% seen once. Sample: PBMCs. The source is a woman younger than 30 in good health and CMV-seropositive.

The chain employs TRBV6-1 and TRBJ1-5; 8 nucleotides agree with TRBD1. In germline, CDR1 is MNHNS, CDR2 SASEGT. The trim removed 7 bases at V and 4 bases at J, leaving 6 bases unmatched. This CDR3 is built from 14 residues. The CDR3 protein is CASILGTGNQPQHF. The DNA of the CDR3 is TGTGCCAGCATACTAGGGACAGGTAATCAGCCCCAGCATTTT.

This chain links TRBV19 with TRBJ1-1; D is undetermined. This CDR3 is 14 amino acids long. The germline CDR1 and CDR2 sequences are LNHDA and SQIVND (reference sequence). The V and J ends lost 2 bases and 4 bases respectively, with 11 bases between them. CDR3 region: CASSITGGSTEAFF. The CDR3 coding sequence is TGTGCCAGTAGTATAACGGGCGGGTCCACTGAAGCTTTCTTT.

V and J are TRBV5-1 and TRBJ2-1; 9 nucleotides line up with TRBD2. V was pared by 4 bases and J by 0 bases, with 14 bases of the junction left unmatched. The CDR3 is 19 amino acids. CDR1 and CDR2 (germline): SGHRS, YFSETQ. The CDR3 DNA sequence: TGCGCCAGCAGCACCCGAGGTAGCGGGGGAATGTCCTCCTACAATGAGCAGTTCTTC. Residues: CASSTRGSGGMSSYNEQFF.

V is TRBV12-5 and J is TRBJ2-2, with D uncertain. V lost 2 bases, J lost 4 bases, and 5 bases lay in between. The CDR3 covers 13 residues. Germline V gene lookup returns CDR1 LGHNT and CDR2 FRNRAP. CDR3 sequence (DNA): TGTGCTAGTGGTTTGTCCTTCACCGGGGAGCTGTTTTTT. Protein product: CASGLSFTGELFF.

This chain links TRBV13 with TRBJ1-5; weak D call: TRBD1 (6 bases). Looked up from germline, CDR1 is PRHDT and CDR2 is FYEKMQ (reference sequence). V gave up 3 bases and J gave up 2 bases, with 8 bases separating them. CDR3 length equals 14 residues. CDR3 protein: CASSFRQGNQPQHF. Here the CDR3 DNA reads TGTGCCAGCAGCTTCAGACAGGGCAATCAGCCCCAGCATTTT.

CDR3 region: CASSFPIQPQHF. In nucleotides, the CDR3 is TGTGCCAGCAGTTTCCCTATTCAGCCCCAGCATTTT. The V call is TRBV28, the J call TRBJ1-5; the D is unclear. The CDR3 extends over 12 amino acids. Trimming stripped 3 bases from V and 6 bases from J, with 6 bases between. The germline gives CDR1 MDHEN, CDR2 SYDVKM.

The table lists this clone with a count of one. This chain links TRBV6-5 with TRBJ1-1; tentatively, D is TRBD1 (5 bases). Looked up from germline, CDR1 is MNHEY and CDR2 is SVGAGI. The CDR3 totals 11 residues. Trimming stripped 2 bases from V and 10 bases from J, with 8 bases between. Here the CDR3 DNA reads TGTGCCAGCAGTTACATCGGGGGAGCTTTCTTT. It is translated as CASSYIGGAFF.

CDR3 protein: CASSFRELAYEQYF. The DNA of the CDR3 is TGTGCCAGCAGCTTCCGGGAGCTGGCCTACGAGCAGTACTTC. The chain is built from TRBV11-3 and TRBJ2-7, with TRBD2 as a possible D gene (6 bases). The V and J ends lost 3 bases and 2 bases respectively, with 11 bases between them. This CDR3 spans 14 amino acids. CDR1 SGHNT and CDR2 YENEEA come from the germline V gene.

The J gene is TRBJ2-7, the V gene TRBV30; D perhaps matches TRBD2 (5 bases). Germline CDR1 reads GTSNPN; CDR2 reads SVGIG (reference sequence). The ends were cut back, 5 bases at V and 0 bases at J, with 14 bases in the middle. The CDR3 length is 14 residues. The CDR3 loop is CAWVPGSSSYEQYF. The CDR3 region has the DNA TGTGCCTGGGTCCCGGGATCAAGCTCCTACGAGCAGTACTTC.

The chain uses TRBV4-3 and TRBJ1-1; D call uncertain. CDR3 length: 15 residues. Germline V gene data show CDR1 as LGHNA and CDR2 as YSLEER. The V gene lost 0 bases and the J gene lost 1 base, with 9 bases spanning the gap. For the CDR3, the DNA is TGCGCCAGCAGCCAAGAACTATCGGCGAACACTGAAGCTTTCTTT. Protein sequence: CASSQELSANTEAFF.